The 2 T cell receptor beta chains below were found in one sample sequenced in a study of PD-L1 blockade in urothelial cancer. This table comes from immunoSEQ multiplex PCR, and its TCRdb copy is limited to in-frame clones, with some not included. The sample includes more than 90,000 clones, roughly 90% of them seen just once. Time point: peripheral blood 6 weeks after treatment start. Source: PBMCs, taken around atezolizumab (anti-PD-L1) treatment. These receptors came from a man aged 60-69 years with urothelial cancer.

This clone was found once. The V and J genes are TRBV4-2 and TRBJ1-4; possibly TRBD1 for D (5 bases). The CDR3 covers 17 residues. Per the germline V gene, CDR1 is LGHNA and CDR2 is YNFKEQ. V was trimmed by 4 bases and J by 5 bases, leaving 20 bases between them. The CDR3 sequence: CASSLQPYGGENEKLFF. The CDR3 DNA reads TGTGCCAGCAGCCTCCAACCCTACGGGGGAGAGAATGAAAAACTGTTTTTT.

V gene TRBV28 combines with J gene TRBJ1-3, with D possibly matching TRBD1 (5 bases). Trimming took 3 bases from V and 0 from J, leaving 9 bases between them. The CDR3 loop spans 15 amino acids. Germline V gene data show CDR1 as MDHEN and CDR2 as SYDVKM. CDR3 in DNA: TGTGCCAGCAGTTTTGGGGACTTCTCTGGAAACACCATATATTTT. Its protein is CASSFGDFSGNTIYF.